These T cell receptor beta chains were read from a single sample in a study of radiotherapy plus CTLA-4 blockade in lung cancer. Libraries were prepared by immunoSEQ multiplex PCR; TCRdb keeps only in-frame clonotypes and omits some of them. The profile shows under 45,000 clones, 60% to 80% of them singletons. This specimen was peripheral blood, taken from a patient treated with radiotherapy plus ipilimumab. The receptor source for this set is a human donor with non-small cell lung cancer that progressed on radiotherapy plus ipilimumab. Both conserved end residues are part of each CDR3. The D gene is left open where the match is weak. Size is omitted from some rows. Given values are once, few, many or a class for expanded clones.

v_gene: TRBV5-1; d_gene: .; j_gene: TRBJ1-2; abundance: few; CDR3nt: TGCGCCAGCAGCTTGGACAGAGAGACCTATGGCTACACCTTC; CDR3aa: CASSLDRETYGYTF
v_gene: TRBV27; d_gene: .; j_gene: TRBJ2-1; abundance: .; CDR3nt: TGTGCCAGCAGTTTAATAGCGGCGTACAATGAGCAGTTCTTC; CDR3aa: CASSLIAAYNEQFF
v_gene: TRBV19; d_gene: TRBD2; j_gene: TRBJ2-3; abundance: .; CDR3nt: TGTGCCAGCGGGACTAGCGGGGGGTCAGATACGCAGTATTTT; CDR3aa: CASGTSGGSDTQYF
v_gene: TRBV19; d_gene: TRBD2; j_gene: TRBJ2-1; abundance: few; CDR3nt: TGTGCCAGTAGTATTAGCGGGGGGGCCTACAATGAGCAGTTCTTC; CDR3aa: CASSISGGAYNEQFF
v_gene: TRBV4-1; d_gene: TRBD1; j_gene: TRBJ2-7; abundance: .; CDR3nt: TGCGCCAGCAGCCACCTTAGAGGGGGCAGGTACGAGCAGTACTTC; CDR3aa: CASSHLRGGRYEQYF
v_gene: TRBV10-3; d_gene: .; j_gene: TRBJ1-1; abundance: once; CDR3nt: TGTGCCATCAGTGACCCCGAGGGGAGGCGGTCGGAAGCTTTCTTT; CDR3aa: CAISDPEGRRSEAFF
v_gene: TRBV19; d_gene: .; j_gene: TRBJ1-5; abundance: .; CDR3nt: TGTGCCAGTAGTATAGTCGGGGTAGGGAATCAGCCCCAGCATTTT; CDR3aa: CASSIVGVGNQPQHF
v_gene: TRBV2; d_gene: TRBD1; j_gene: TRBJ1-4; abundance: .; CDR3nt: TGTGCCAGCAGTGAAGGGGGACAGGGGAATGAAAAACTGTTTTTT; CDR3aa: CASSEGGQGNEKLFF
v_gene: TRBV7-9; d_gene: TRBD1; j_gene: TRBJ1-1; abundance: .; CDR3nt: TGTGCCAGCCAACCGGGACAGCTCAGAAGGGCTTTCTTT; CDR3aa: CASQPGQLRRAFF
v_gene: TRBV10-2; d_gene: .; j_gene: TRBJ2-3; abundance: .; CDR3nt: TGCGCCAGCACCCCGGTGGGGGGACTTAGCACAGATACGCAGTATTTT; CDR3aa: CASTPVGGLSTDTQYF
v_gene: TRBV5-1; d_gene: TRBD2; j_gene: TRBJ2-7; abundance: .; CDR3nt: TGCGCCAGCAGGGAGGGACTAGCGGGGCTCTACGAGCAGTACTTC; CDR3aa: CASREGLAGLYEQYF
v_gene: TRBV11-2; d_gene: TRBD2; j_gene: TRBJ2-1; abundance: .; CDR3nt: TGTGCCAGCAGCTTTCGGGGGGGCAAGGACAATGAGCAGTTCTTC; CDR3aa: CASSFRGGKDNEQFF
v_gene: TRBV10-3; d_gene: .; j_gene: TRBJ1-3; abundance: .; CDR3nt: TGTGCCATCAGTGATCCACTCCAGGGGAGCTCTGGAAACACCATATATTTT; CDR3aa: CAISDPLQGSSGNTIYF
v_gene: TRBV5-1; d_gene: TRBD1; j_gene: TRBJ2-5; abundance: .; CDR3nt: TGCGCCAGCAGCTTCGGGGACAGGGGCATTCGGGAGACCCAGTACTTC; CDR3aa: CASSFGDRGIRETQYF
v_gene: TRBV10-2; d_gene: .; j_gene: TRBJ1-5; abundance: few; CDR3nt: TGCGCCAGCAGTGATGCCATGGGTCTAGGCAATCAGCCCCAGCATTTT; CDR3aa: CASSDAMGLGNQPQHF
v_gene: TRBV9; d_gene: .; j_gene: TRBJ2-2; abundance: .; CDR3nt: TGTGCCAGCAGCGTAGGGGGGCGGGTCACCGGGGAGCTGTTTTTT; CDR3aa: CASSVGGRVTGELFF
v_gene: TRBV10-3; d_gene: TRBD2; j_gene: TRBJ2-3; abundance: .; CDR3nt: TGTGCCATCAGTGGGACTAGTTCGATGCGCACAGATACGCAGTATTTT; CDR3aa: CAISGTSSMRTDTQYF
v_gene: TRBV9; d_gene: TRBD1; j_gene: TRBJ1-4; abundance: .; CDR3nt: TGTGCCAGCAGCCCCCGAGGGGGACAGGGAGGCGAAAAACTGTTTTTT; CDR3aa: CASSPRGGQGGEKLFF
v_gene: TRBV7-8; d_gene: .; j_gene: TRBJ2-7; abundance: .; CDR3nt: TGTGCCAGCAGCTTAGCGAAGGGAGGACGCCAGGATACCTACGAGCAGTACTTC; CDR3aa: CASSLAKGGRQDTYEQYF
v_gene: TRBV5-1; d_gene: .; j_gene: TRBJ2-7; abundance: once; CDR3nt: TGCGCCAGCAGTCTTGGAGGGGACCCTTACTACGAGCAGTACTTC; CDR3aa: CASSLGGDPYYEQYF
v_gene: TRBV16; d_gene: .; j_gene: TRBJ2-5; abundance: .; CDR3nt: TGTGCCAGCAGCCAATCCGCAGGGCAAGAGACCCAGTACTTC; CDR3aa: CASSQSAGQETQYF
v_gene: TRBV5-1; d_gene: .; j_gene: TRBJ1-1; abundance: .; CDR3nt: TGCGCCAGCAGCCAGAATCCGGGACAAATGAACACTGAAGCTTTCTTT; CDR3aa: CASSQNPGQMNTEAFF
v_gene: TRBV5-5; d_gene: TRBD1; j_gene: TRBJ1-2; abundance: .; CDR3nt: TGTGCCAGCAGCTCCGGGACAGCAGTCTATGGCTACACCTTC; CDR3aa: CASSSGTAVYGYTF
v_gene: TRBV27; d_gene: TRBD1; j_gene: TRBJ1-2; abundance: .; CDR3nt: TGTGCCAGCAGTACCCCGGGACAGGGGGTCGATGGCTACACCTTC; CDR3aa: CASSTPGQGVDGYTF
v_gene: TRBV7-2; d_gene: TRBD1; j_gene: TRBJ1-2; abundance: .; CDR3nt: TGTGCCAGCAGCGACCTCGCGGACAGGGACTACTATGGCTACACCTTC; CDR3aa: CASSDLADRDYYGYTF